This is a list of T cell receptor beta chains from one sample in a study of CD4 T cells in relation to SARS-CoV-2 and coronaviruses. The method was immunoSEQ multiplex PCR; TCRdb's version includes in-frame clones alone and lacks a portion of them. The data hold about 65,000 clones, with more than 75% observed a single time. The sequencing sample was made of memory CD4+ T cells from PBMCs. The source is a human donor in good health. Each CDR3 is given with its conserved first and last residue. D genes are given only for firm matches. The size entry is marked missing in some rows and otherwise reads once, few, many or a size class.

clone size | J gene | D gene | V gene | CDR3 protein | CDR3 DNA
NA | TRBJ2-2 | TRBD2 | TRBV7-2 | CASSSAGGAAGELFF | TGTGCCAGCAGCTCAGCGGGAGGGGCGGCCGGGGAGCTGTTTTTT
NA | TRBJ1-1 | NA | TRBV6-5 | CASRGLDGTEAFF | TGTGCCAGCAGGGGGCTGGATGGCACTGAAGCTTTCTTT
NA | TRBJ2-3 | TRBD2 | TRBV7-8 | CASSPKTSGTTDTQYF | TGTGCCAGCAGCCCCAAGACTAGCGGAACCACAGATACGCAGTATTTT
medium-sized | TRBJ2-1 | NA | TRBV11-2 | CASSLGRKTVFSYNEQFF | TGTGCCAGCAGCTTGGGGAGGAAGACAGTTTTCTCCTACAATGAGCAGTTCTTC
NA | TRBJ1-5 | NA | TRBV15 | CATSLQDNQPQHF | TGTGCCACCAGCTTACAGGATAATCAGCCCCAGCATTTT
NA | TRBJ1-1 | TRBD1 | TRBV12-5 | CASGTRTGEAFF | TGTGCTAGTGGTACCAGGACAGGTGAAGCTTTCTTT
NA | TRBJ2-3 | NA | TRBV2 | CASSELQGWGGTEDTQYF | TGTGCCAGCAGTGAACTGCAGGGCTGGGGTGGAACCGAAGATACGCAGTATTTT
NA | TRBJ2-7 | TRBD2 | TRBV19 | CASSARLAGGLYEQYF | TGTGCCAGTAGTGCTCGACTAGCGGGGGGCTTGTACGAGCAGTACTTC
NA | TRBJ1-2 | TRBD1 | TRBV18 | CASSPTTGQGPYGYTF | TGTGCCAGCTCACCGACGACGGGACAGGGGCCCTATGGCTACACCTTC
NA | TRBJ1-1 | NA | TRBV29-1 | CSVADWQAEAFF | TGCAGCGTCGCTGACTGGCAGGCTGAAGCTTTCTTT
NA | TRBJ1-2 | NA | TRBV11-2 | CASSLWGDGYTF | TGTGCCAGCAGCTTATGGGGGGATGGCTACACCTTC
once | TRBJ2-3 | NA | TRBV7-9 | CASSLRAGESTDTQYF | TGTGCCAGCAGCTTAAGGGCAGGGGAGTCAACAGATACGCAGTATTTT
NA | TRBJ1-1 | NA | TRBV12-1 | CASSFAGRLTRMNTEAFF | TGTGCCAGCAGCTTTGCGGGCAGGTTAACGCGCATGAACACTGAAGCTTTCTTT
few | TRBJ1-1 | TRBD1 | TRBV18 | CASSPDRGDTEAFF | TGTGCCAGCTCACCCGACAGGGGGGACACTGAAGCTTTCTTT
NA | TRBJ2-7 | NA | TRBV6-5 | CASRNSYEQYF | TGTGCCAGCAGAAACAGCTACGAGCAGTACTTC
NA | TRBJ1-5 | TRBD1 | TRBV18 | CASSPTFPGQGHQPQHF | TGTGCCAGCTCACCAACATTTCCGGGACAGGGGCATCAGCCCCAGCATTTT
NA | TRBJ1-1 | TRBD1 | TRBV5-6 | CASRTGTELNTEAFF | TGTGCCAGCAGAACAGGGACAGAACTGAACACTGAAGCTTTCTTT
NA | TRBJ2-1 | TRBD2 | TRBV18 | CASSLVAGAGYNEQFF | TGTGCCAGCTCACTGGTAGCGGGAGCGGGGTACAATGAGCAGTTCTTC
NA | TRBJ2-3 | NA | TRBV3-1/TRBV3-2 | CASSQDLATTDTQYF | TGTGCCAGCAGCCAAGATTTGGCGACCACAGATACGCAGTATTTT
once | TRBJ2-1 | TRBD2 | TRBV5-6 | CASSLAGGGNEQFF | TGTGCCAGCAGCTTAGCGGGAGGGGGTAATGAGCAGTTCTTC
once | TRBJ2-7 | NA | TRBV5-1 | CASSTEDSSYEQYF | TGCGCCAGCAGCACTGAGGACAGCTCCTACGAGCAGTACTTC
NA | TRBJ1-4 | NA | TRBV7-2 | CASSSQEREKLFF | TGTGCCAGCAGCTCACAGGAAAGGGAAAAACTGTTTTTT
once | TRBJ1-4 | NA | TRBV30 | CAWSARLEKLFF | TGTGCCTGGAGTGCACGCCTTGAAAAACTGTTTTTT